These 18 T cell receptor beta chains came from one sample sequenced in a study of T cells in Graves' hyperthyroidism and ophthalmopathy. Amplified TCR beta CDR3 regions derived from RNA transcripts. The study used the HTBI primer set for a first-round RT-PCR of the TCR CDR3. TCRdb analysed the multiplex PCR reads with MiXCR anew, one entry per CDR3 protein. The table shows around 300,000 distinct CDR3 sequences, with roughly 13% occurring only once. The sample taken for sequencing was blood. Source of these receptors: a woman aged 40 to 50 with Graves' ophthalmopathy.

The table lists this clonotype with a few counts. This may be a read error: a much more frequent sequence differs by one nucleotide. The rearrangement links TRBV11-3 to TRBJ1-2; tentative D call: TRBD1 (5 bases). The CDR3 has 15 amino acids. Looked up from germline, CDR1 is SGHNT and CDR2 is YENEEA. V was trimmed by 4 bases and J by 4 bases, leaving 16 bases between them. CDR3: CASSSGRGLGYGYTF. In DNA, the CDR3 is TGTGCCAGCAGCTCAGGGAGAGGGCTTGGCTATGGCTACACCTTC.

This clonotype was observed many times. V and J are TRBV20-1 and TRBJ1-2; D not resolved. The CDR3 has 15 residues. The V end was cut by 7 bases, the J end by 0 bases, with 18 bases between. Looked up from germline, CDR1 is DFQATT and CDR2 is SNEGSKA (reference sequence). This chain's CDR3 is CSVDHFHSPNYGYTF. The DNA for the CDR3 is TGCAGTGTCGATCACTTTCACAGCCCTAACTATGGCTACACCTTC.

The V and J genes are TRBV7-9 and TRBJ1-4; weak D call: TRBD1 (6 bases). CDR3 length equals 16 residues. Germline loops: CDR1 SEHNR, CDR2 FQNEAQ (reference sequence). The ends were cut back, 4 bases at V and 10 bases at J, with 22 bases in the middle. In nucleotides, the CDR3 is TGTGCCAGCAGCTCCACCGGACAGAACCCGGCTGGAAAACTGTTTTTT. Translating gives CASSSTGQNPAGKLFF.

The chain employs TRBV4-1 and TRBJ2-7, with D tentatively TRBD1 (5 bases). CDR3 size: 14 residues. V lost 6 bases and J 2 bases, leaving 14 bases between the germline ends. The V gene's germline CDR1 is MGHRA and CDR2 YSYEKL. The CDR3 DNA is TGCGCCAGCAGTCCTTCAGGGAAACCCTACGAGCAGTACTTC. It specifies CASSPSGKPYEQYF.

This clonotype was observed many times. The chain is built from TRBV20-1 and TRBJ2-1, with 8 positions matching TRBD2. Germline values: CDR1 DFQATT, CDR2 SNEGSKA (reference sequence). The trim removed 6 bases at V and 7 bases at J, leaving 14 bases unmatched. The CDR3 covers 15 residues. The CDR3, as DNA: TGCAGTGCCCAACAGCCAAGAAGCGGGAGAAATGAGCAGTTCTTC. It specifies CSAQQPRSGRNEQFF.

This clonotype appeared many times. In DNA, the CDR3 is TGTGCCAGTAGGGCAAAAGGGGACTATGGCTACACCTTC. Residues: CASRAKGDYGYTF. The chain uses TRBV19 and TRBJ1-2, with D maybe TRBD1 (5 bases). V lost 6 bases and J lost 3, with 11 bases in between. Germline V gene data show CDR1 as LNHDA and CDR2 as SQIVND (reference sequence). The CDR3 extends over 13 amino acids.

A few counts support this clonotype. The CDR3 is CASSQGQGQTEAFF. The CDR3 nucleotides read TGCGCCAGCAGCCAAGGACAGGGCCAGACTGAAGCTTTCTTT. V and J are TRBV4-1 and TRBJ1-1; 7 bases map to TRBD1. The CDR3 contains 14 residues. Germline CDR1 reads MGHRA; CDR2 reads YSYEKL. V trimming: 1 base; J trimming: 5 bases; junction bases outside the gene matches: 4.

The V call is TRBV28, the J call TRBJ2-5; the match to TRBD1 covers 7 bases. Trimming took 6 bases from V and 5 from J; bases not matched to a gene: 15. The CDR3 totals 16 residues. The germline V gene has CDR1 MDHEN and CDR2 SYDVKM. CDR3 residues: CASRSGQELFQETQYF. In nucleotides, the CDR3 is TGTGCCAGCAGATCCGGACAGGAGTTGTTCCAGGAGACCCAGTACTTC. Using reference TRBV28 and TRBJ2-5 for the parts outside the CDR3, the full variable domain is DVKVTQSSRYLVKRTGEKVFLECVQDMDHENMFWYRQDPGLGLRLIYFSYDVKMKEKGDIPEGYSVSREKKERFSLILESASTNQTSMYLCASRSGQELFQETQYFGPGTRLLVL.

As for this clonotype: A much larger clone differs by one base, so this may be a read error. The CDR3 loop reads CASSFPPGLAKFSYEQFF. The DNA for the CDR3 is TGTGCCAGCAGCTTTCCTCCGGGACTAGCGAAATTCTCCTACGAGCAGTTCTTC. This chain links TRBV7-9 with TRBJ2-7, with 10 bases fitting TRBD2. Matching the DNA end better, TRBJ2-1 makes the J call doubtful. CDR1 and CDR2 (germline): SEHNR, FQNEAQ (reference sequence). The CDR3 loop spans 18 amino acids.

This clonotype came up many times. The rearrangement joins TRBV7-9 to TRBJ1-1; 9 nucleotides match TRBD1. The J segment lost 7 bases and the V segment lost 6 bases, leaving 6 bases of the junction unmatched. The CDR3 totals 13 residues. Germline loops: CDR1 SEHNR, CDR2 FQNEAQ (reference sequence). This CDR3 is CASSQQGAYEAFF. The CDR3 nucleotides are TGTGCCAGCAGTCAACAGGGGGCCTATGAAGCTTTCTTT.

V usage is TRBV15 and J usage is TRBJ1-1; no clear D. CDR3 length: 14 residues. In germline, CDR1 is LNHNV, CDR2 YYDKDF (reference sequence). The V end was cut by 0 bases, the J end by 1 base, with 6 bases between. CDR3 bases: TGTGCCACCAGCAGAGATTACGCGAACACTGAAGCTTTCTTT. Its protein product is CATSRDYANTEAFF.

The rearrangement links TRBV18 to TRBJ1-5; unclear D gene. Germline assignment: CDR1 KGHSH and CDR2 LQKENI. The CDR3 totals 15 residues. Trimming cost V 3 bases and J 2 bases, with 11 bases left between them. The CDR3 DNA is TGTGCCAGCTCACCGGAGGGTTGGGGCAATCAGCCCCAGCATTTT. Encoded protein: CASSPEGWGNQPQHF.

There are a few counts of this clonotype. This chain links TRBV2 with TRBJ2-2, with D uncertain. CDR1 is SNHLY and CDR2 is FYNNEI in the germline V gene. The CDR3 runs to 15 residues. Trimming took off 2 bases at V and 5 bases at J, with 12 bases between the two ends. The chain's CDR3 is CASSETPLGTGELFF. The CDR3 DNA sequence: TGTGCCAGCAGTGAAACGCCCTTAGGGACCGGGGAGCTGTTTTTT.

This clonotype was picked up many times. The V gene is TRBV11-1, the J gene TRBJ2-7; 10 bases line up with TRBD1. CDR3 length equals 13 residues. Germline V gives CDR1 SGHAT, CDR2 FQDESV (reference sequence). V lost 6 bases to trimming and J lost 5 bases; unmatched junction nucleotides: 4. CDR3 nucleotide sequence: TGTGCCAGCAGATTTGGGACAGGGGACGAGCAGTACTTC. Encoded protein: CASRFGTGDEQYF.

This clonotype was counted ten times or more. The V call is TRBV14, the J call TRBJ2-1; 11 nucleotides align to TRBD2. The CDR3 length is 17 residues. Per the germline V gene, CDR1 is SGHDN and CDR2 is FVKESK. V was pared by 1 base and J by 7 bases, with 9 bases of the junction left unmatched. Written as DNA, the CDR3 is TGTGCCAGCAGCCAAGTCTTTAGCGGGAGGGCGAAGAATGAGCAGTTCTTC. Translated, it gives CASSQVFSGRAKNEQFF. Full variable domain (outside the CDR3, taken from reference TRBV14 and TRBJ2-1): EAGVTQFPSHSVIEKGQTVTLRCDPISGHDNLYWYRRVMGKEIKFLLHFVKESKQDESGMPNNRFLAERTGGTYSTLKVQPAELEDSGVYFCASSQVFSGRAKNEQFFGPGTRLTVL.

This clonotype was detected ten times or more. This rearrangement joins TRBV20-1 to TRBJ2-4; 14 bases map to TRBD2. CDR1 is DFQATT and CDR2 is SNEGSKA in the germline V gene (reference sequence). The V segment lost 1 base and the J segment 9 bases; nucleotides outside the gene matches: 5. The CDR3 loop spans 15 amino acids. CDR3 DNA: TGCAGTGCTAGAGGACTAGCGGGAGGGCCGGGCATTCAGTACTTC. Its translation: CSARGLAGGPGIQYF.

The chain carries TRBV7-9 and TRBJ2-7, with 11 bases lining up with TRBD1. The trim removed 1 base at V and 9 bases at J, leaving 11 bases unmatched. The CDR3 sequence is 16 residues long. Per germline, CDR1 SEHNR and CDR2 FQNEAQ (reference sequence). CDR3 DNA: TGTGCCAGCAGCTTAGGGAGGGACAGGGGGGTCCCTTTGCAGTACTTC. Translation gives CASSLGRDRGVPLQYF.

This clonotype has at least ten counts. The rearrangement joins TRBV12-3 or TRBV12-4 to TRBJ1-5; 8 bases fit TRBD1. J lost 7 bases, V lost 5 bases, and 7 bases had no gene match. The CDR3 consists of 14 residues. Here the CDR3 DNA reads TGTGCCAGCAGTGCCGGACAGGGTCTCCAGCCCCAGCATTTT. As protein: CASSAGQGLQPQHF.